This record covers a single TCR beta chain. Its antigen is as yet unknown. The sample is drawn from a study of shared clonotypes between healthy human individuals. Study-level points and caveats: Even with large depth, rarefaction showed that sorted-subset sequencing was incomplete. Unshared clonotypes carried lower generation probabilities than those common to all four donors. Larger estimated richness was generally recorded for naive subsets relative to memory subsets.

Original methodology: Sequence data from immunoSEQ were junction-only and lacked quality scores; consequently, filtering differed. The protocol was immunoSEQ multiplex PCR, while the TCRdb copy is restricted to in-frame clones and leaves out a portion. V, J and clone size are taken as reported in that table, and D and trimming were inferred from the DNA itself. This sample carries 1.5 million to 2.5 million clones, about 94% of them seen once, and the ten largest clones take approximately 1.2%. The naive CD8 subset, CD45RO-negative cells positively selected for CCR7, excluded terminally differentiated effector memory CD45RA+ cells. Germline V gene lookup returns CDR1 SGHAT and CDR2 FQNNGV. The CDR3 sequence is 15 residues long. Trimming removed 0 bases from V and 6 bases from J; junction bases left unmatched: 6.

What was sequenced was naive CD8+ T cells sorted from blood. The chain employs TRBV11-2 and TRBJ1-2; 8 bases fit TRBD1. The TCR originated in a young man in good health. CDR3 bases: TGTGCCAGCAGCTTAGATTATGGACAGGGTCATGGCTACACCTTC. Encoded protein: CASSLDYGQGHGYTF.